This T cell receptor beta chain was obtained from a study of cytomegalovirus exposure and HLA in healthy donors. Between the trimmed V and J ends, which lost 0 bases and 6 bases, there was a span of 10 bases. This CDR3 spans 14 amino acids. Germline CDR1 LNHNV, CDR2 YYDKDF (reference sequence). Donors had nominal health at sampling but likely had unrecorded immune exposures. A multiplex PCR was run with 60 Vbeta primers and 13 Jbeta primers. Measured with immunoSEQ multiplex PCR; TCRdb has only the in-frame clones, and not every one. The data contain 80,000 to 100,000 clones, about four fifths of them seen just once; the ten biggest clones take up about 7.9%. Notes on this clone: Its specificity is not known.

Overall study findings and caveats: Excluded were some V segments that proved indistinguishable, including TRBV6-2 and TRBV6-3. 164 TCR beta chains were listed as cytomegalovirus-associated. In a later analysis, HLA-C alleles had the fewest associated TCRs, DRB1 alleles the most.

Source material: PBMCs. This rearrangement joins TRBV15 to TRBJ2-3, with D hard to call. This sequence originates from a man aged 30-40 years in good health and CMV-seronegative. CDR3 nucleotides: TGTGCCACCAGCAGAGATTTGGTAGTGGATACGCAGTATTTT. It encodes CATSRDLVVDTQYF.